What follows are 20 T cell receptor beta chains derived from one specimen sequenced in a study of T cells in Graves' hyperthyroidism and ophthalmopathy (dated by TCRdb to the late 2010s). Libraries were constructed by multiplex PCR. Sequencing relied on an Illumina HiSeq 2000. The TCR beta CDR3 regions were amplified from RNA transcripts. The first round of RT-PCR for the TCR CDR3 was performed with the HTBI primer set and the Qiagen OneStep RT-PCR kit. TCRdb trimmed public reads at Q25 via fastp, called clones via MiXCR and kept in-frame beta chains. Rows are unified per CDR3 protein, each entry keeping the most common DNA and genes. This sample comprises hundreds of thousands of distinct CDR3 sequences, over 11% of them detected only once. Jointly, the top ten make up 5.8% of the sample. Sequenced sample: blood. These receptors were taken from a woman aged 30 to 39 with Graves' hyperthyroidism that later progressed to Graves' ophthalmopathy.

A few counts support this clonotype. V usage is TRBV28 and J usage is TRBJ2-4, with 7 bases matching TRBD1. With V trimmed by 6 bases and J by 0 bases, 8 bases remained unmatched. Germline CDR1 and CDR2: MDHEN and SYDVKM. The CDR3 has 16 residues. CDR3 nucleotide sequence: TGTGCCAGCAGCCCGGGACAGAGTCTAGCCAAAAACATTCAGTACTTC. Amino acid sequence: CASSPGQSLAKNIQYF. The full variable domain, with the rest looked up from reference TRBV28 and TRBJ2-4, is DVKVTQSSRYLVKRTGEKVFLECVQDMDHENMFWYRQDPGLGLRLIYFSYDVKMKEKGDIPEGYSVSREKKERFSLILESASTNQTSMYLCASSPGQSLAKNIQYFGAGTRLSVL.

This clonotype occurred many times. In DNA, the CDR3 is TGTGCCAGCAGCTACGGGACTAGCGTGGGCACAGATACGCAGTATTTT. Translated: CASSYGTSVGTDTQYF. V is TRBV7-9 and J is TRBJ2-3; 10 nucleotides align to TRBD2. Per germline, CDR1 SEHNR and CDR2 FQNEAQ (reference sequence). J lost 1 base, V lost 4 bases, and 5 bases had no gene match. The CDR3 length is 16 residues.

This clonotype was found many times. The V call is TRBV30, the J call TRBJ1-1, with TRBD1 matching over 7 bases. The germline gives CDR1 GTSNPN, CDR2 SVGIG (reference sequence). V lost 4 bases to trimming and J lost 2 bases; unmatched junction nucleotides: 7. The CDR3 is 14 amino acids. This CDR3 is CAWMTDRVNTEAFF. DNA for the CDR3: TGTGCCTGGATGACCGACAGGGTAAACACTGAAGCTTTCTTT.

This clonotype was observed at least ten times. The CDR3 DNA reads TGTGCCAGCAGCTCCCGGGGGGGCCTACCTAACTATGGCTACACCTTC. It yields the protein CASSSRGGLPNYGYTF. The V and J genes are TRBV9 and TRBJ1-2, with D possibly matching TRBD1 (6 bases). This CDR3 comprises 16 residues. CDR1 is SGDLS, CDR2 YYNGEE, per germline. V lost 4 bases to trimming and J lost 0 bases, with 16 bases between them.

This clonotype came up many times. The V call is TRBV28, the J call TRBJ1-2; a possible D gene is TRBD1 (6 bases). CDR3 size: 12 residues. V dropped 5 bases and J dropped 6 bases, with 10 bases sitting between them. The V gene's germline CDR1 is MDHEN and CDR2 SYDVKM. The CDR3 reads CASSTQGNGYTF. The DNA for the CDR3 is TGTGCCAGCAGTACCCAGGGGAATGGCTACACCTTC.

The rearrangement links TRBV7-2 to TRBJ2-5; D not resolved. Germline loops: CDR1 SGHTA, CDR2 FQGNSA. The V gene lost 2 bases and the J gene lost 5 bases, with 15 bases spanning the gap. CDR3 length: 15 amino acids. CDR3 sequence: CASSLPYQFGETQYF. The CDR3 DNA sequence: TGTGCCAGCAGCTTACCCTATCAGTTCGGTGAGACCCAGTACTTC.

This clonotype has ten or more counts. The chain joins TRBV30 to TRBJ1-2; no reliable D call. Germline CDR1 is GTSNPN and CDR2 is SVGIG (reference sequence). CDR3 length: 10 amino acids. The CDR3 coding sequence is TGTGCGCTGGCGATCCATGGCTACACCTTC. Its protein is CALAIHGYTF. Full variable domain (remainder filled in from reference TRBV30 and TRBJ1-2): SQTIHQWPATLVQPVGSPLSLECTVEGTSNPNLYWYRQAAGRGLQLLFYSVGIGQISSEVPQNLSASRPQDRQFILSSKKLLLSDSGFYLCALAIHGYTFGSGTRLTVV.

This clonotype was counted many times. V gene TRBV11-3 combines with J gene TRBJ2-2; perhaps D is TRBD1 or TRBD2 (5 bases each). CDR1 and CDR2 from the germline V gene are SGHNT and YENEEA. The ends were cut back, 5 bases at V and 1 base at J, with 14 bases in the middle. This CDR3 has 16 residues. Written as DNA, the CDR3 is TGTGCCAGCAGCCCGAGGGACCGCGAGAACACCGGGGAGCTGTTTTTT. Its translation: CASSPRDRENTGELFF.

This clonotype was picked up many times. The chain recombines TRBV27 with TRBJ1-1, with 10 bases identical to TRBD1. The V segment lost 7 bases and the J segment 2 bases; nucleotides outside the gene matches: 4. Germline V lookup: CDR1 MNHEY, CDR2 SMNVEV (reference sequence). The CDR3 consists of 14 residues. CDR3 sequence (DNA): TGTGCCAGCAACCCGACAGGGGGCAACACTGAAGCTTTCTTT. It specifies CASNPTGGNTEAFF.

In this sample, this clonotype turned up a few times. A much larger clone lies one base from this, so it may be a read error. Because the CDR3 is missing its conserved closing phenylalanine or tryptophan, this is likely a read error. The J gene is TRBJ2-5, the V gene TRBV10-3; D might be TRBD2 (5 bases). Trimming took off 0 bases at V and 3 bases at J, with 5 bases between the two ends. Germline V gene sequence: CDR1 ENHRY, CDR2 SYGVKD. The CDR3 has 13 amino acids. The CDR3 DNA follows: TGTGCCATCAGTGAGTCGGGAGAAGAGACCCAGTACCTC. Its translation: CAISESGEETQYL.

The sample holds many counts of this clonotype. The chain combines TRBV6-1 with TRBJ1-6; D is ambiguous. Looked up from germline, CDR1 is MNHNS and CDR2 is SASEGT. Trimming left V 1 base short and J 7 bases short, with 5 bases between. The CDR3 runs 13 residues. The CDR3 loop reads CASSEVVNSPLHF. For the CDR3, the DNA is TGTGCCAGCAGTGAAGTGGTAAATTCACCCCTCCACTTT.

This clonotype has at least ten counts. The chain uses TRBV27 and TRBJ2-7; D is undetermined. V was trimmed by 4 bases and J by 6 bases, leaving 10 bases between them. The CDR3 contains 12 residues. The germline CDR1 and CDR2 sequences are MNHEY and SMNVEV (reference sequence). The CDR3 DNA is TGTGCCAGCAGTTCTCCCCCCCTCGAGCAGTACTTC. It specifies CASSSPPLEQYF.

This clonotype was detected many times. The gene calls are TRBV10-3 and TRBJ2-1, with TRBD2 matching 10 bases. This CDR3 has 19 amino acids. V was pared by 2 bases and J by 7 bases, with 17 bases of the junction left unmatched. Germline CDR1 reads ENHRY; CDR2 reads SYGVKD. The CDR3 here is CAISEPMGLAGVQGNEQFF. CDR3 DNA sequence: TGTGCCATCAGTGAGCCCATGGGTCTAGCGGGAGTACAGGGAAATGAGCAGTTCTTC.

This clonotype was observed many times. This chain uses TRBV27 with TRBJ2-3; D gene unclear. Germline lookup yields CDR1 MNHEY and CDR2 SMNVEV (reference sequence). The V gene lost 7 bases and the J gene lost 0 bases, with 8 bases spanning the gap. The CDR3 runs to 13 residues. The CDR3 DNA sequence: TGTGCCAGCAAAAACCCGAGCACAGATACGCAGTATTTT. It translates to CASKNPSTDTQYF.

V is TRBV2 and J is TRBJ1-1, with 7 bases that match TRBD1. This CDR3 is 14 amino acids long. The junction had 6 bases not matched to a gene; V was cut back by 8 bases and J by 0 bases. Germline lookup yields CDR1 SNHLY and CDR2 FYNNEI. The CDR3 loop reads CASGDRTMNTEAFF. As DNA, the CDR3 is TGTGCCAGCGGGGACAGAACGATGAACACTGAAGCTTTCTTT.

This clonotype was seen only a few times. This chain links TRBV24-1 with TRBJ2-3; 7 bases line up with TRBD1. Germline CDR1 is KGHDR and CDR2 is SFDVKD. The J segment lost 2 bases and the V segment lost 5 bases, leaving 6 bases of the junction unmatched. There are 15 residues in the CDR3. In nucleotides, the CDR3 is TGTGCCACCAGTGCCCGGGACAGAGACACAGATACGCAGTATTTT. Protein sequence: CATSARDRDTDTQYF.

This clonotype was seen a handful of times. The chain uses TRBV11-3 and TRBJ2-1; a possible D gene is TRBD1 (6 bases). CDR1 SGHNT and CDR2 YENEEA come from the germline V gene. The V gene lost 4 bases and the J gene lost 4 bases, with 20 bases spanning the gap. The CDR3 has 17 residues. In nucleotides, the CDR3 is TGTGCCAGCAGCTCCCCCCCACAGGGCTACTCATACAATGAGCAGTTCTTC. Protein: CASSSPPQGYSYNEQFF.

V and J are TRBV3-1 and TRBJ2-7; D may be TRBD2 (7 bases). Germline lookup yields CDR1 LGHDT and CDR2 YNNKEL (reference sequence). This CDR3 contains 15 residues. V lost 1 base to trimming and J lost 3 bases, with 13 bases between them. The CDR3 nucleotides are TGTGCCAGCAGCCAAGCCACGGGGGGCAGCTACGAGCAGTACTTC. Amino acids: CASSQATGGSYEQYF.

The rearrangement uses TRBV4-2 and TRBJ1-5, with unresolved D. In germline, CDR1 is LGHNA, CDR2 YNFKEQ. The V end lost 1 base, the J end lost 4 bases, and 14 bases lay between the germline ends. This CDR3 is 16 amino acids long. The CDR3 protein is CASSQVTANPNQPQHF. CDR3 nucleotides: TGTGCCAGCAGCCAAGTAACAGCAAACCCTAATCAGCCCCAGCATTTT.

The chain has TRBV20-1 and TRBJ1-3, with 8 bases matching TRBD1. J gave up 1 base and V 0 bases, and 8 bases lay outside the gene matches. The germline CDR1 and CDR2 sequences are DFQATT and SNEGSKA (reference sequence). The CDR3 has 17 residues. This CDR3 reads CSARDSRQGASGNTIYF. For the CDR3, the DNA is TGCAGTGCTAGAGATTCCCGGCAGGGGGCATCTGGAAACACCATATATTTT.